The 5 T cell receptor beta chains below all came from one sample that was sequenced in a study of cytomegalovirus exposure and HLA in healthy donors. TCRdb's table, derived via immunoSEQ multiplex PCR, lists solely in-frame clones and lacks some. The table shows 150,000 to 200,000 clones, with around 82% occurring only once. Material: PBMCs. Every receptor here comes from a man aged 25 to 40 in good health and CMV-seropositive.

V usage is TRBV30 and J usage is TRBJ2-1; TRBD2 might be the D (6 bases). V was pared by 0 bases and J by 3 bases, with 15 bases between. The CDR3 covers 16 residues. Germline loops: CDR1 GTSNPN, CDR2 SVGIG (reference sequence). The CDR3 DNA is TGTGCCTGGAGTGTATCTATGGGGCGGGGCTACAATGAGCAGTTCTTC. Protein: CAWSVSMGRGYNEQFF. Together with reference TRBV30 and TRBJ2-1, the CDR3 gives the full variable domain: SQTIHQWPATLVQPVGSPLSLECTVEGTSNPNLYWYRQAAGRGLQLLFYSVGIGQISSEVPQNLSASRPQDRQFILSSKKLLLSDSGFYLCAWSVSMGRGYNEQFFGPGTRLTVL.

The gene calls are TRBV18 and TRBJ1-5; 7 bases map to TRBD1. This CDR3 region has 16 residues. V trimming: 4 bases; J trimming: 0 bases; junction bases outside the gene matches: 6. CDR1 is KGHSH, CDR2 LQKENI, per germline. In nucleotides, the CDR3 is TGTGCCAGCTCACAACCGGGACAGACTAGCAATCAGCCCCAGCATTTT. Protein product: CASSQPGQTSNQPQHF.

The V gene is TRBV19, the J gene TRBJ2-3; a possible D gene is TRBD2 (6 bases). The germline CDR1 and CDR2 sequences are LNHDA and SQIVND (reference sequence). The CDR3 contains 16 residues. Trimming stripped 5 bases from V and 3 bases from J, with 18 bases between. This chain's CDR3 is CASSRASATFTDTQYF. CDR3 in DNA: TGTGCCAGTAGTCGGGCTAGCGCCACGTTTACAGATACGCAGTATTTT.

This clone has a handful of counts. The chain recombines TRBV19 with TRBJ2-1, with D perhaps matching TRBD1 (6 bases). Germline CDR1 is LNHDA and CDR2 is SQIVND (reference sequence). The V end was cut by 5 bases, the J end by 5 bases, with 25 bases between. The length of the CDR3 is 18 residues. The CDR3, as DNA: TGTGCCAGTAGTCTAAATCCGGGACACTTGGTAGGTCACAATGAGCAGTTCTTC. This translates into CASSLNPGHLVGHNEQFF.

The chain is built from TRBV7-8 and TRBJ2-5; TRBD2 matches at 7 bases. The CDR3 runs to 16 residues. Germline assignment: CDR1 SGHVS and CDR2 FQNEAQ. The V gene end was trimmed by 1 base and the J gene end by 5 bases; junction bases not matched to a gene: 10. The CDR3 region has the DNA TGTGCCAGCAGCTTAGTGACTAGCAGCTCGTTTGAGACCCAGTACTTC. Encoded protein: CASSLVTSSSFETQYF. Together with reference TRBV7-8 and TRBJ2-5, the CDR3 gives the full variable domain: GAGVSQSPRYKVAKRGQDVALRCDPISGHVSLFWYQQALGQGPEFLTYFQNEAQLDKSGLPSDRFFAERPEGSVSTLKIQRTQQEDSAVYLCASSLVTSSSFETQYFGPGTRLLVL.